The 6 T cell receptor beta chains listed next were all sequenced from one sample in a study of identical twins. Using its own MiXCR run on the 5' RACE reads, TCRdb lists one record per CDR3 protein. The sample holds approximately 230,000 distinct CDR3 sequences, over 5% seen once. This same sample was also part of a study on T cells expressing NK-cell markers.

The sample comprised CD8+ T cells sorted from blood. The receptors shown here come from a woman younger than 30 in good health.

In its sample, this clonotype was seen a few times. The chain employs TRBV11-2 and TRBJ2-5; 8 nucleotides match TRBD2. V lost 5 bases, J lost 2 bases, and 7 bases stayed unmatched. The CDR3 consists of 15 residues. Per germline, CDR1 SGHAT and CDR2 FQNNGV. The CDR3 spells CASSPGTRGQETQYF. The DNA of the CDR3 is TGTGCCAGCAGCCCCGGGACTAGGGGACAAGAGACCCAGTACTTC.

The table lists this clonotype with many counts. V usage is TRBV12-3 or TRBV12-4 and J usage is TRBJ2-1, with 9 bases fitting TRBD2. V lost 3 bases, J lost 7 bases, and 7 bases stayed unmatched. The CDR3 has 15 amino acids. The CDR3 sequence: CASSFRGGANNEQFF. For the CDR3, the DNA is TGTGCCAGCAGTTTTCGCGGGGGGGCCAATAATGAGCAGTTCTTC.

This clonotype was recorded a few times. This chain connects TRBV12-3 or TRBV12-4 to TRBJ1-6, with D possibly TRBD1 on 6 matching bases. The ends were cut back, 6 bases at V and 15 bases at J, with 15 bases in the middle. The CDR3 length is 12 residues. In DNA form, the CDR3 reads TGTGCCAGCAGCCCTGAGGGGGTGAACCTCCACTTT. It is translated as CASSPEGVNLHF.

The V call is TRBV2, the J call TRBJ2-1; 11 nucleotides match TRBD2. The V and J ends lost 7 bases and 9 bases, in that order; junction bases with no gene match: 14. CDR1 SNHLY and CDR2 FYNNEI come from the germline V gene. CDR3 length equals 16 residues. The CDR3 protein is CASKNAPGLAAPEQFF. The CDR3 DNA reads as TGTGCCAGCAAGAACGCTCCGGGACTAGCGGCTCCTGAGCAGTTCTTC. Looking up the rest from reference TRBV2 and TRBJ2-1 gives the full variable domain: EPEVTQTPSHQVTQMGQEVILRCVPISNHLYFYWYRQILGQKVEFLVSFYNNEISEKSEIFDDQFSVERPDGSNFTLKIRSTKLEDSAMYFCASKNAPGLAAPEQFFGPGTRLTVL.

In this sample, this clonotype turned up a few times. The chain is built from TRBV4-1 and TRBJ2-3, with 10 positions matching TRBD2. CDR3 length: 16 amino acids. J lost 5 bases, V lost 6 bases, and 11 bases had no gene match. CDR1 and CDR2 (germline): MGHRA, YSYEKL. As DNA, the CDR3 is TGCGCCAGCAGTCTCGGACTAGCGGCTAGAGAAGATACGCAGTATTTT. Its protein product is CASSLGLAAREDTQYF.

The table lists this clonotype with a few counts. V and J are TRBV6-1 and TRBJ2-7; D call uncertain. Germline V CDR1 and CDR2: MNHNS, SASEGT. Trimming cost V 5 bases and J 3 bases, with 14 bases left between them. The CDR3 is made up of 14 amino acids. The CDR3 DNA is TGTGCCAGCAGTCCTATTGCGGATAACTACGAGCAGTACTTC. Translated: CASSPIADNYEQYF.